This TCR beta chain was documented in a study of blood T cell repertoires in COVID-19. V was pared by 4 bases and J by 1 base, with 5 bases of the junction left unmatched. Germline CDR1 and CDR2: LNHDA and SQIVND (reference sequence). The CDR3 is made up of 15 amino acids. This clone was seen just once. The data were produced by immunoSEQ multiplex PCR, yet TCRdb's version contains in-frame clones alone and is incomplete. The table lists around 300,000 clones, 85% of them singletons. What was sequenced was peripheral blood. This chain connects TRBV19 to TRBJ2-3; 7 bases match TRBD1. This receptor was taken from a human donor in a cohort sampled during active COVID-19. CDR3 in amino acids: CASSTTGQGTDTQYF. The CDR3 DNA is TGTGCCAGTAGTACAACCGGACAGGGCACAGATACGCAGTATTTT.